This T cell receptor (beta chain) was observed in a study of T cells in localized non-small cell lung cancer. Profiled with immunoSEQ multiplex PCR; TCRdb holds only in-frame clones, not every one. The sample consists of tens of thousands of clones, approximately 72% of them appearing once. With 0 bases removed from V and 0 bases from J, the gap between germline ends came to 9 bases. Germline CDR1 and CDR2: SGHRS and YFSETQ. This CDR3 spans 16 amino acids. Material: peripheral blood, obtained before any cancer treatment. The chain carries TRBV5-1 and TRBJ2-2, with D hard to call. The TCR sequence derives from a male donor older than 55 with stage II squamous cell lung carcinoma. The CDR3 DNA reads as TGCGCCAGCAGCTTGGTGGAGTCCGCGAACACCGGGGAGCTGTTTTTT. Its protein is CASSLVESANTGELFF.